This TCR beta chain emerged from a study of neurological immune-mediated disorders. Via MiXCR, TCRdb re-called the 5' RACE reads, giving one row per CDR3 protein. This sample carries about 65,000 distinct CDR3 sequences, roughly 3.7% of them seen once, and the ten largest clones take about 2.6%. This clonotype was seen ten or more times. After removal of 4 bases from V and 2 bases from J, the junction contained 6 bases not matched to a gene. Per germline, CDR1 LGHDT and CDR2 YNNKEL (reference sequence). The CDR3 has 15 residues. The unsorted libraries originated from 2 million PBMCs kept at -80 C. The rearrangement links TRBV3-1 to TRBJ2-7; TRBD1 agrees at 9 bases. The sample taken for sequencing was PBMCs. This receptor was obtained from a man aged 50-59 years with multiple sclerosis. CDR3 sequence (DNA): TGTGCCAGCAGCCGCCCGGGGGACAGGGCCTACGAGCAGTACTTC. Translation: CASSRPGDRAYEQYF.